Below, 16 T cell receptor beta chains from the same sample are listed, as sequenced in a study of CXCR3-negative and CXCR3-positive naive CD8 T cells. Regarding the study as a whole: CXCR3-positive naive cells carried more hydrophobic TRB CDR3s than CXCR3-negative naive cells did.

Antigen specificity for these receptors is unknown. Libraries were UMI-labeled 5' RACE TRB cDNA. For each CDR3 protein, TCRdb gives one entry from its re-call of the 5' RACE reads, without DNA. This sample lists 150,000 or so distinct CDR3 sequences; its ten largest clones have around 0.5%. Sequencing input: naive CXCR3+ CD8+ T cells from blood. Subset in this sample: CD45RO-CCR7+CD27+CD95- naive CD8+ T cells expressing CXCR3 (TNR3+). These TCRs come from a human donor in good health. Some clones in this sample may be carry-over from other donors' samples.

V usage is TRBV29-1 and J usage is TRBJ1-1. Germline assignment: CDR1 SQVTM and CDR2 ANQGSEA. The CDR3 length is 11 residues. This chain's CDR3 is CSVEQHTEAFF.

The chain is built from TRBV11-2 and TRBJ2-3. The length of the CDR3 is 13 residues. The germline V gene encodes CDR1 SGHAT and CDR2 FQNNGV. Here the CDR3 reads CASSLEIGDTQYF.

V is TRBV27 and J is TRBJ2-7; TCRdb outputs TRBD2, but without DNA this stays unchecked. This CDR3 is built from 16 residues. Germline lookup yields CDR1 MNHEY and CDR2 SMNVEV (reference sequence). The CDR3 spells CASSPRTSGISYEQYF.

The chain has TRBV7-9 and TRBJ2-1; TCRdb picks TRBD2, but there is no DNA to check that call. Germline V gene sequence: CDR1 SEHNR, CDR2 FQNEAQ (reference sequence). The CDR3 has 12 residues. CDR3 region: CASSPPAYEQFF.

The rearrangement joins TRBV29-1 to TRBJ1-2; the TCRdb call, TRBD1, lacks DNA for checking. Germline V gene data show CDR1 as SQVTM and CDR2 as ANQGSEA. The CDR3 consists of 14 residues. The CDR3 sequence is CSVEDNDREDGYTF.

V gene TRBV7-3 combines with J gene TRBJ2-2; TCRdb names TRBD1, which stays unverified in the absence of DNA. The CDR3 consists of 13 residues. Germline V gives CDR1 SGHTA, CDR2 FQGTGA. This chain's CDR3 is CASSSEGAGELFF.

V gene TRBV7-8 combines with J gene TRBJ1-3; TCRdb lists TRBD1, though no DNA is available to test this call. This CDR3 region has 17 residues. In germline, CDR1 is SGHVS, CDR2 FQNEAQ. CDR3 in amino acids: CASSLDRAGASGNTIYF.

The chain couples TRBV7-6 to TRBJ2-5; TCRdb's D call, TRBD1, is unchecked because there is no DNA. The CDR3 contains 14 residues. Germline assignment: CDR1 SGHVS and CDR2 FNYEAQ. The CDR3 protein is CASSLDRGRETQYF. Complete variable domain (other parts from reference TRBV7-6 and TRBJ2-5): GAGVSQSPRYKVTKRGQDVALRCDPISGHVSLYWYRQALGQGPEFLTYFNYEAQQDKSGLPNDRFSAERPEGSISTLTIQRTEQRDSAMYRCASSLDRGRETQYFGPGTRLLVL.

The chain uses TRBV5-1 and TRBJ2-1. The germline CDR1 and CDR2 sequences are SGHRS and YFSETQ. CDR3 size: 11 residues. The CDR3 is CASVGLNEQFF.

The chain is built from TRBV7-9 and TRBJ2-7; TCRdb names TRBD2, which stays unverified in the absence of DNA. This CDR3 comprises 17 residues. In germline, CDR1 is SEHNR, CDR2 FQNEAQ (reference sequence). The CDR3 is CASSPSSGDYHSYEQYF. Complete variable domain (other parts from reference TRBV7-9 and TRBJ2-7): DTGVSQNPRHKITKRGQNVTFRCDPISEHNRLYWYRQTLGQGPEFLTYFQNEAQLEKSRLLSDRFSAERPKGSFSTLEIQRTEQGDSAMYLCASSPSSGDYHSYEQYFGPGTRLTVT.

The V gene is TRBV15, the J gene TRBJ2-7; TCRdb indicates TRBD2, and absent DNA this call remains unverified. This CDR3 comprises 16 residues. Germline CDR1 LNHNV, CDR2 YYDKDF (reference sequence). The CDR3 reads CATSRGLAGGDNEQYF.

The rearrangement uses TRBV4-1 and TRBJ2-4; absent DNA, TCRdb's TRBD1 call cannot be checked. The CDR3 is 14 amino acids. Germline V lookup: CDR1 MGHRA, CDR2 YSYEKL. The CDR3 here is CASSQGTGSNIQYF.

The chain couples TRBV11-2 to TRBJ2-5; as DNA is missing, the TRBD2 call by TCRdb cannot be tested. The CDR3 consists of 12 residues. Germline V gene data show CDR1 as SGHAT and CDR2 as FQNNGV. The CDR3 is CASSPTRETQYF.

V is TRBV2 and J is TRBJ2-7. This CDR3 region has 14 residues. In germline, CDR1 is SNHLY, CDR2 FYNNEI. This CDR3 reads CASSEYPTFYEQYF.

The CDR3 loop is CASSEFAGRFPDTQYF. V is TRBV10-2 and J is TRBJ2-3; TCRdb calls TRBD2, which cannot be checked without DNA. The CDR3 is 16 residues long. From germline, CDR1 is WSHSY and CDR2 SAAADI.

J is TRBJ2-2 and V is TRBV6-6. Germline V gene lookup returns CDR1 MNHNY and CDR2 SVGAGI (reference sequence). This CDR3 comprises 12 residues. CDR3 loop: CASSWNTGELFF.